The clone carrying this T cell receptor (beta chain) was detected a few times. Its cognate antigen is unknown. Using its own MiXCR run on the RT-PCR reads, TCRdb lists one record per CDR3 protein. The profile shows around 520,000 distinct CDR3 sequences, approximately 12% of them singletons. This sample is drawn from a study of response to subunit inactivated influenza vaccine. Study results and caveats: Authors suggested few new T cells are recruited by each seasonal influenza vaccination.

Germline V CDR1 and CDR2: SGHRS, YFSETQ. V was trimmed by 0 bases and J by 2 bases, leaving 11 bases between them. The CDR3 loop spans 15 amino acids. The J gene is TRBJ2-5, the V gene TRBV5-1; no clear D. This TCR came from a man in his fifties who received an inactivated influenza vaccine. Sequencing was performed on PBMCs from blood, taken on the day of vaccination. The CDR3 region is CASSLEVGQQETQYF. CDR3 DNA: TGCGCCAGCAGCTTGGAGGTCGGGCAGCAAGAGACCCAGTACTTC. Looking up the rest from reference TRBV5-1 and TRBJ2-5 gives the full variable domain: KAGVTQTPRYLIKTRGQQVTLSCSPISGHRSVSWYQQTPGQGLQFLFEYFSETQRNKGNFPGRFSGRQFSNSRSEMNVSTLELGDSALYLCASSLEVGQQETQYFGPGTRLLVL.